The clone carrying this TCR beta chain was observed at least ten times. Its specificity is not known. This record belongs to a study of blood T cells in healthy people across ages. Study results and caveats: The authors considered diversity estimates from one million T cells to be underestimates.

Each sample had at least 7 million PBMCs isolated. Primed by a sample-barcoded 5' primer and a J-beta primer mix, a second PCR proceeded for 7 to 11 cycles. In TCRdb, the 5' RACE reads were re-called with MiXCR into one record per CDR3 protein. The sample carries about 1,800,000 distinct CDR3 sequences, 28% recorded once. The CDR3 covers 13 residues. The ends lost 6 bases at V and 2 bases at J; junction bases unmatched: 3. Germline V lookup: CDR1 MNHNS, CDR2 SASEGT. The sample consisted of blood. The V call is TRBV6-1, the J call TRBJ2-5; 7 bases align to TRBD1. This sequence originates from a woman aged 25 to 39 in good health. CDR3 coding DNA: TGTGCCAGCAGGAGGGACAGACAAGAGACCCAGTACTTC. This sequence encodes CASRRDRQETQYF.